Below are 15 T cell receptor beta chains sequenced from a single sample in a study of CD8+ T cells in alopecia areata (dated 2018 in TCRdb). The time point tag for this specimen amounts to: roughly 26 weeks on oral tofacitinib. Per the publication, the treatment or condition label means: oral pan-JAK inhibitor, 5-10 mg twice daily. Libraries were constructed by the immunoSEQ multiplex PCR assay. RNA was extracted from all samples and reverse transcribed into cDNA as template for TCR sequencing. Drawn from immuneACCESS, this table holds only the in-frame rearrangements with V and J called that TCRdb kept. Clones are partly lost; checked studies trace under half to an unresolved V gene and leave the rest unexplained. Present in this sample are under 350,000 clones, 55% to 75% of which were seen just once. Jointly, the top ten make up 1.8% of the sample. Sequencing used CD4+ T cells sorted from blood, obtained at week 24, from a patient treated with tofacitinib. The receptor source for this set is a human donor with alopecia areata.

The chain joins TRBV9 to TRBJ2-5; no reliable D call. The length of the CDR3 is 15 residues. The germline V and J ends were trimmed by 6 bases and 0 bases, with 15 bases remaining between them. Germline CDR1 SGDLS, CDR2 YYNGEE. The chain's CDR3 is CASTVGNYYQETQYF. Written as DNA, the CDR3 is TGTGCCAGCACAGTCGGTAACTACTACCAAGAGACCCAGTACTTC.

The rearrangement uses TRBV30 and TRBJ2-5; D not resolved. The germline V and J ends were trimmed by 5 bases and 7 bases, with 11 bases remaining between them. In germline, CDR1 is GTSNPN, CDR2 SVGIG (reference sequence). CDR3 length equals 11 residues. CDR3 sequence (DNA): TGTGCCTGGGGGAAAGGTGGGACCCAGTACTTC. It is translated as CAWGKGGTQYF. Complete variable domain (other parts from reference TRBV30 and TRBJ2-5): SQTIHQWPATLVQPVGSPLSLECTVEGTSNPNLYWYRQAAGRGLQLLFYSVGIGQISSEVPQNLSASRPQDRQFILSSKKLLLSDSGFYLCAWGKGGTQYFGPGTRLLVL.

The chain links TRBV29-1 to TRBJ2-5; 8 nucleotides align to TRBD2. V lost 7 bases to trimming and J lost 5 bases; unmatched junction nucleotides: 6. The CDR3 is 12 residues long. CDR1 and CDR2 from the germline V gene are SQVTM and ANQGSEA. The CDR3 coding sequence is TGCAGCGGACGCGGGGGGCAGGAGACCCAGTACTTC. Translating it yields CSGRGGQETQYF.

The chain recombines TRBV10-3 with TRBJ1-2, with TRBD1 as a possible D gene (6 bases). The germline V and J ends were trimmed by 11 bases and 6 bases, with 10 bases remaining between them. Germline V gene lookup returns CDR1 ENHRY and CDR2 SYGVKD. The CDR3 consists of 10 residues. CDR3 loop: CAAQGNGYTF. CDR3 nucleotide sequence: TGTGCCGCACAGGGAAATGGCTACACCTTC.

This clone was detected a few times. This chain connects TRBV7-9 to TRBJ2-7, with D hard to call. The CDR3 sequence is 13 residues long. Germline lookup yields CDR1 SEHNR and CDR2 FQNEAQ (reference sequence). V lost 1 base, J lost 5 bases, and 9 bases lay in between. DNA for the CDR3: TGTGCCAGCAGCTTAGTGTCTGGGGACGAGCAGTACTTC. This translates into CASSLVSGDEQYF.

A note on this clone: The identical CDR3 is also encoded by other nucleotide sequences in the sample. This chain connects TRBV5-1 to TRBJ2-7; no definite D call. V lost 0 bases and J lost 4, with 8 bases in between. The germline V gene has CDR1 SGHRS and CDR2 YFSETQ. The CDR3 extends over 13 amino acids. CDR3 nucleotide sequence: TGCGCCAGCAGCTTGGACGGAGCTTACGAGCAGTACTTC. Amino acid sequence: CASSLDGAYEQYF.

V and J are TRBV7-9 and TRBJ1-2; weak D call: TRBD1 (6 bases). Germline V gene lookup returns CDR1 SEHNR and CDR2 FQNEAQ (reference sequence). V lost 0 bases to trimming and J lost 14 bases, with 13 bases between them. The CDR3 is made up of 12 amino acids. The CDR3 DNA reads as TGTGCCAGCAGCTTAGCGCTAAGAGGGGGGACCTTC. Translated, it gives CASSLALRGGTF.

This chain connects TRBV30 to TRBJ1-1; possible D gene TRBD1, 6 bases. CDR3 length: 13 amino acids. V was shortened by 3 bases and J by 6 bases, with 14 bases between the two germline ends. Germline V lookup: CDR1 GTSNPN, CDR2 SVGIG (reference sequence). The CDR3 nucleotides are TGTGCCTGGAGCAATCAGGGGTTGTCTGAAGCTTTCTTT. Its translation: CAWSNQGLSEAFF.

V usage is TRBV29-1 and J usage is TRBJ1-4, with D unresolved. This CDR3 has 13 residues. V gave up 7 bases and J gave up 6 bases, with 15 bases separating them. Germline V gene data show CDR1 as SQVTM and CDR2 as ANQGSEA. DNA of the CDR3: TGCAGCGCCGCAGGATATCCAGATGAAAAACTGTTTTTT. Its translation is CSAAGYPDEKLFF.

This CDR3 reads CASSETGTQYF. The CDR3 region has the DNA TGTGCCAGCAGTGAGACGGGTACGCAGTATTTT. This chain links TRBV2 with TRBJ2-3; no clear D gene. CDR3 size: 11 residues. Germline V lookup: CDR1 SNHLY, CDR2 FYNNEI. Trimming took 3 bases from V and 8 from J, leaving 6 bases between them.

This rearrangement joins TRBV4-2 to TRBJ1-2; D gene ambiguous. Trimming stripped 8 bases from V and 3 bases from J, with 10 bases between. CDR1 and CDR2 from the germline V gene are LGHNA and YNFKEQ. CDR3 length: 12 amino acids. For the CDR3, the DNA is TGTGCCAGCGGCACCCGGGACTATGGCTACACCTTC. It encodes CASGTRDYGYTF.

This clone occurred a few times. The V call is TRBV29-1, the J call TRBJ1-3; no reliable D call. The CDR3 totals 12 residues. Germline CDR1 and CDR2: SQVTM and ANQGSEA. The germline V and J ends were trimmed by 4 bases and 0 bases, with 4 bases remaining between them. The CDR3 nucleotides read TGCAGCGTTGTAGTCTCTGGAAACACCATATATTTT. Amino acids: CSVVVSGNTIYF.

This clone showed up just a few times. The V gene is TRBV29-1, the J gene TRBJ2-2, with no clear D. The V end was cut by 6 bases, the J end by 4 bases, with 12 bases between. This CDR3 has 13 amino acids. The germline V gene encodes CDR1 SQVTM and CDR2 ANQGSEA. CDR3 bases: TGCAGCGTAGAGACAAAGGGCACCGGGGAGCTGTTTTTT. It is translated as CSVETKGTGELFF.

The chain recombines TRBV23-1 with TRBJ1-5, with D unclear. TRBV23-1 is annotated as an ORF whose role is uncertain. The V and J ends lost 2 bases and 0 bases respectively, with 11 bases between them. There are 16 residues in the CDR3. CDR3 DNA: TGCGCCAGCAGTCAACTTAACAGACTTAGCAATCAGCCCCAGCATTTT. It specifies CASSQLNRLSNQPQHF.

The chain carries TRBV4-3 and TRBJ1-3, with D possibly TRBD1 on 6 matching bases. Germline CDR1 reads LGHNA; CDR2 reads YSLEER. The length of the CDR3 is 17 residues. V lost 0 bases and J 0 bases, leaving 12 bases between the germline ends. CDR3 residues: CASSQDLTGSSGNTIYF. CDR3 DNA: TGCGCCAGCAGCCAAGATTTAACAGGGAGCTCTGGAAACACCATATATTTT.